The T cell receptor beta chain under discussion was sequenced for a study of blood T cells in healthy people across ages. The CDR3 totals 15 residues. Germline CDR1 reads LNHNV; CDR2 reads YYDKDF (reference sequence). Deletions cut 0 bases from V and 4 bases from J, with 11 bases between. The second PCR ran about 6 to 12 cycles with a sample-barcoded 5' primer and J-beta primers. TCRdb passed the 5' RACE reads through MiXCR, listing each CDR3 protein once. The sample consists of around 780,000 distinct CDR3 sequences, about 56% of them appearing once. This clonotype occurred a few times. This TCR came from a man aged 40-50 years in good health. The J gene is TRBJ2-3, the V gene TRBV15; D uncertain. The material sequenced was blood. CDR3 bases: TGTGCCACCAGCAGAGATAGCCGGTTCGCAGATACGCAGTATTTT. Protein: CATSRDSRFADTQYF.